These 6 T cell receptor beta chains came from one sample sequenced in a study of T cells in Graves' hyperthyroidism and ophthalmopathy. Amplification targeted TCR beta CDR3 regions from RNA transcripts. TCR CDR3 regions were first amplified by RT-PCR with HTBI primers. Via MiXCR, TCRdb re-called the multiplex PCR reads, giving one row per CDR3 protein. Of under 450,000 distinct CDR3 sequences in the sample, 15% to 19% were seen once. The sample taken for sequencing was blood. The receptors come from a woman aged 18-35 years with Graves' hyperthyroidism.

The chain combines TRBV10-3 with TRBJ1-2; maybe TRBD1 (6 bases). This CDR3 has 13 amino acids. The ends were cut back, 0 bases at V and 8 bases at J, with 10 bases in the middle. Germline V gene data show CDR1 as ENHRY and CDR2 as SYGVKD. The CDR3 nucleotides are TGTGCCATCAGTGAGTCTCAAGGGGGAGGCTACACCTTC. Its translation is CAISESQGGGYTF.

In this sample, this clonotype turned up many times. The J gene is TRBJ2-7, the V gene TRBV6-2 or TRBV6-3, with TRBD2 matching 11 bases. V dropped 7 bases and J dropped 3; count of bases not matched to a gene: 8. The CDR3 runs to 15 residues. CDR1 is MNHEY and CDR2 is SVGEGT in the germline V gene. The CDR3 coding sequence is TGTGCCAGCACCGAATTAGCGGGAGGGAGCTACGAGCAGTACTTC. It encodes CASTELAGGSYEQYF.

This clonotype was detected ten times or more. The CDR3 DNA reads as TGTGCCAGCAGCTTAGTGTCGTCAAACTCTGGAAACACCATATATTTT. Translating gives CASSLVSSNSGNTIYF. J is TRBJ1-3 and V is TRBV11-2, with D uncertain. The germline V gene has CDR1 SGHAT and CDR2 FQNNGV. V lost 1 base and J 0 bases, leaving 10 bases between the germline ends. The CDR3 has 16 residues.

This clonotype was recorded at least ten times. This chain connects TRBV27 to TRBJ2-2; no reliable D call. CDR1 is MNHEY, CDR2 SMNVEV, per germline (reference sequence). This CDR3 spans 14 amino acids. V was trimmed by 2 bases and J by 3 bases, leaving 7 bases between them. CDR3 coding DNA: TGTGCCAGCAGTTTAAAGCATTACACCGGGGAGCTGTTTTTT. This translates into CASSLKHYTGELFF.

This clonotype was recorded once. The CDR3 protein is CASSRDRLPYGYTF. The CDR3 DNA sequence: TGCGCCAGCAGTCGGGACAGGCTACCCTATGGCTACACCTTC. The chain uses TRBV10-2 and TRBJ1-2; 8 nucleotides agree with TRBD1. Per the germline V gene, CDR1 is WSHSY and CDR2 is SAAADI. The CDR3 has 14 residues. J was trimmed by 4 bases and V by 5 bases; bases with no gene match: 6.

This clonotype was seen a handful of times. The rearrangement uses TRBV4-2 and TRBJ1-4; tentative D call: TRBD1 (5 bases). V was pared by 0 bases and J by 7 bases, with 15 bases between. Per germline, CDR1 LGHNA and CDR2 YNFKEQ. CDR3 length: 16 residues. This CDR3 is CASSQDLAQGVEKLFF. In DNA, the CDR3 is TGTGCCAGCAGCCAAGATCTGGCGCAGGGCGTTGAAAAACTGTTTTTT.